This T cell receptor (beta chain) originates from a study of T cells in Graves' hyperthyroidism and ophthalmopathy. Study-wide background: Before treatment of any kind, peripheral blood was taken at initial diagnosis. Broader study findings: From stable hyperthyroidism, ophthalmopathy was separated by a 13 V-J model. Most thyroid clonotypes with frequency above 0.001 were detected in blood.

V was cut by 3 bases and J by 9 bases, with 15 bases left in between. The CDR3 extends over 14 amino acids. Germline-derived CDR1 and CDR2 are SGHVS and FNYEAQ. Concerning this clonotype: The antigen remains undetermined.

Source material for PBMCs was about 10 ml fresh peripheral blood. The source material, RNA transcripts, was used to amplify TCR beta CDR3 regions. TCR CDR3 underwent first-round RT-PCR with the HTBI primer set. TCRdb redid the calling of the multiplex PCR reads with MiXCR, one entry per CDR3 protein. The table lists around 300,000 distinct CDR3 sequences, 13% of them singletons. V gene TRBV7-6 combines with J gene TRBJ2-1; weak D call: TRBD1 (6 bases). This clonotype originated in a woman aged 25 to 39 with Graves' hyperthyroidism that later progressed to Graves' ophthalmopathy. The sequenced material came from blood. CDR3 residues: CASSFEGTGTEQFF. The DNA of the CDR3 is TGTGCCAGCAGCTTTGAGGGTACAGGGACTGAGCAGTTCTTC.